These 10 T cell receptor beta chains came from one sample sequenced in a study of T-cell memory formation after mild COVID-19. TCRdb reprocessed the 5' RACE reads with MiXCR, giving one entry per CDR3 protein. The table lists a few hundred thousand distinct CDR3 sequences, 20% to 25% of them singletons, with roughly a fifth in the top ten. What was sequenced was PBMCs or a T cell subset sorted from them (not recorded which). These receptors were taken from a man in his late teens or twenties who had mild COVID-19 (a few samples of this study predate the infection). Cell type and time point are not known.

This clonotype was detected only a few times. The rearrangement uses TRBV29-1 and TRBJ1-1; D remains unclear. The CDR3 covers 12 residues. V lost 6 bases, J lost 6 bases, and 14 bases lay in between. Germline CDR1 is SQVTM and CDR2 is ANQGSEA. CDR3 protein: CSVAPAGAEAFF. CDR3 bases: TGCAGCGTCGCCCCCGCAGGCGCTGAAGCTTTCTTT.

This chain uses TRBV20-1 with TRBJ2-5; D gene unclear. This CDR3 is built from 13 residues. From germline, CDR1 is DFQATT and CDR2 SNEGSKA (reference sequence). Trimming took 3 bases from V and 5 from J, leaving 13 bases between them. CDR3: CSASWFSGETQYF. For the CDR3, the DNA is TGCAGTGCTAGCTGGTTCTCCGGGGAGACCCAGTACTTC.

This clonotype was picked up a small number of times. The CDR3 is CSARKSGTSSYNEQFF. CDR3 coding DNA: TGCAGTGCTAGGAAGTCCGGGACGAGCTCCTACAATGAGCAGTTCTTC. The V call is TRBV20-1, the J call TRBJ2-1; D may be TRBD1 or TRBD2 (5 bases each). The germline CDR1 and CDR2 sequences are DFQATT and SNEGSKA (reference sequence). Trimming took 3 bases from V and 0 from J, leaving 15 bases between them. This CDR3 comprises 16 residues.

The rearrangement uses TRBV20-1 and TRBJ2-3; the D call may be TRBD1 or TRBD2 (5 bases each). The CDR3 spans 15 residues. Trimming removed 4 bases from V and 5 bases from J, with 19 bases in between. The germline gives CDR1 DFQATT, CDR2 SNEGSKA (reference sequence). CDR3 in amino acids: CSATPSGLGRDTQYF. As DNA, the CDR3 is TGCAGTGCTACTCCCTCAGGGCTGGGGAGAGATACGCAGTATTTT.

The chain recombines TRBV7-9 with TRBJ1-5, with D perhaps matching TRBD1 (6 bases). CDR3 size: 16 residues. V was shortened by 5 bases and J by 5 bases, with 19 bases between the two germline ends. CDR1 is SEHNR, CDR2 FQNEAQ, per germline (reference sequence). The CDR3 region has the DNA TGTGCCAGCAGCCATGGGGGGGGGCTTGATCATCAGCCCCAGCATTTT. Protein: CASSHGGGLDHQPQHF.

The table lists this clonotype with many counts. The rearrangement uses TRBV30 and TRBJ2-1, with 10 positions matching TRBD2. The V segment lost 2 bases and the J segment 6 bases; nucleotides outside the gene matches: 4. Germline-derived CDR1 and CDR2 are GTSNPN and SVGIG (reference sequence). The CDR3 runs 14 residues. The CDR3 nucleotides are TGTGCCTGGAGTCCGCTAGCGGGGGCCAATGAGCAGTTCTTC. Amino acid sequence: CAWSPLAGANEQFF.

For this clonotype: This likely comes from a read error, as the CDR3 has no conserved phenylalanine or tryptophan at its end. The V gene is TRBV4-1, the J gene TRBJ2-5; TRBD2 matches at 12 bases. Germline CDR1 is MGHRA and CDR2 is YSYEKL. The CDR3 runs 16 residues. Trimming at V came to 5 bases and at J to 3 bases, leaving 7 bases not matched to a gene. The CDR3 spells CASSSRRLAGEETQYL. Here the CDR3 DNA reads TGCGCCAGCAGCTCCCGTAGACTAGCGGGGGAAGAGACCCAGTACCTC.

The J gene is TRBJ2-3, the V gene TRBV20-1, with TRBD2 identical over 12 bases. The CDR3 spans 14 residues. Germline V gives CDR1 DFQATT, CDR2 SNEGSKA (reference sequence). V gave up 6 bases and J gave up 9 bases; unmatched junction bases: 10. The DNA for the CDR3 is TGCAGTGCCCTACTAGCGGGGGGCCCCGTCACGCAGTATTTT. As protein: CSALLAGGPVTQYF.

This chain uses TRBV12-3 or TRBV12-4 with TRBJ1-2; D possibly corresponds to TRBD1 (5 bases). V lost 6 bases and J lost 4, with 15 bases in between. The CDR3 covers 14 residues. The chain's CDR3 is CASSRDLTLYGYTF. CDR3 in DNA: TGTGCCAGCAGCAGGGACCTCACCCTCTATGGCTACACCTTC.

The J gene is TRBJ2-3, the V gene TRBV20-1, with 15 positions matching TRBD2. The CDR3 length is 15 residues. Germline CDR1 and CDR2: DFQATT and SNEGSKA (reference sequence). The CDR3 sequence is CSATDGTSGGDTQYF. The CDR3 DNA reads TGCAGCGCCACCGACGGGACTAGCGGGGGGGATACGCAGTATTTT.